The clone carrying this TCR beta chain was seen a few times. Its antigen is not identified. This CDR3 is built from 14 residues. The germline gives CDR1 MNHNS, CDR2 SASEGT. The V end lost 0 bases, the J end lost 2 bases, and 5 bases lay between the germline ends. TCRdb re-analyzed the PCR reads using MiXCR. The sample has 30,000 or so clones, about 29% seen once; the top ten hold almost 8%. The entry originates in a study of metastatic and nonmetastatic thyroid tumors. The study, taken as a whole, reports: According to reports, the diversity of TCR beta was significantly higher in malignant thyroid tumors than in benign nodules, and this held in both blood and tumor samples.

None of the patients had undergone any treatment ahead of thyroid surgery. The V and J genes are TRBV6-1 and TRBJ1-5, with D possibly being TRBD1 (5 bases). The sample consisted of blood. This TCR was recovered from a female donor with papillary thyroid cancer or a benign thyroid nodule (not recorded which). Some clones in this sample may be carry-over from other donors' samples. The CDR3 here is CASSEAGGNQPQHF. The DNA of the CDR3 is TGTGCCAGCAGTGAAGCAGGGGGCAATCAGCCCCAGCATTTT.